A single T cell receptor (beta chain) is shown here with its context. This CDR3 comprises 15 residues. From germline, CDR1 is SNHLY and CDR2 FYNNEI. Trimming removed 2 bases from V and 4 bases from J; junction bases left unmatched: 2. This specimen belongs to a study of OX40 agonist ivuxolimab in advanced cancers. Study summary: Intravenous ivuxolimab was administered to patients every 2 weeks at 0.01 to 10 mg/kg. Partial responses were achieved by three patients, of whom one had hepatocellular carcinoma and two had cutaneous melanoma.

Only in-frame clones appear in the TCRdb table, and some are missing; sequencing was by immunoSEQ multiplex PCR. The data contain over 95,000 clones, 70% to 90% of them singletons. The sample in question was CD4+ or CD8+ T cells sorted from blood, obtained in a trial of the OX40 agonist ivuxolimab. The clonotype was recovered from an adult with an advanced solid tumor such as melanoma, head and neck, liver or kidney cancer. The chain employs TRBV2 and TRBJ1-5; 10 nucleotides match TRBD1. The CDR3 DNA reads TGTGCCAGCAGTGAATTGGGACAGGGGAATCAGCCCCAGCATTTT. It specifies CASSELGQGNQPQHF.